The sequence of this TCR beta chain was determined in a study of blood T cell repertoires in COVID-19. Study at large: Spain, Italy and the United States supplied samples that represented acute and convalescent COVID-19.

Participants spanned ages about 18 to 89 years and resided in fewer than 30 US areas. Original methodology: Nucleated cell number was recorded as an estimate derived from reference gene primer amplification. TCRdb keeps only in-frame clones here, not all; method: immunoSEQ multiplex PCR. V, J and clone size were drawn from that table, and D and trimming were deduced from the DNA. The sample lists about 210,000 clones; 80% were seen once. In this sample, this clone turned up a few times. Trimming took 3 bases from V and 4 from J, leaving 15 bases between them. Looked up from germline, CDR1 is MNHNS and CDR2 is SASEGT. The CDR3 length is 15 residues.

This clonotype originated in a man aged 30-40 years with acute COVID-19. The chain is built from TRBV6-1 and TRBJ1-2, with D unclear. The sequenced material came from PBMCs or T cells enriched from blood (not recorded which). CDR3 protein: CASSDNEEATYGYTF. As DNA, the CDR3 is TGTGCCAGCAGTGATAACGAGGAAGCAACCTATGGCTACACCTTC.